A single sample is the source of the 30 T cell receptor beta chains below, sequenced in a study of T cell responses to AZD1222 COVID-19 vaccine. Here immunoSEQ multiplex PCR was the method, and the copy in TCRdb shows in-frame clones only, minus some. The sample consists of 110,000 or so clones, about 82% of them appearing once. This specimen consisted of peripheral blood, obtained 28 days after the second AZD1222 dose. Receptors were obtained from an adult who received the AZD1222 COVID-19 vaccine.

This clone was found once. The J gene is TRBJ2-7, the V gene TRBV7-8; D possibly matches TRBD1 or TRBD2 (5 bases each). Germline CDR1 and CDR2: SGHVS and FQNEAQ. This CDR3 comprises 14 residues. V was trimmed by 5 bases and J by 3 bases, leaving 14 bases between them. The CDR3 is CASSRWDPGYEQYF. Here the CDR3 DNA reads TGTGCCAGCAGCCGCTGGGACCCCGGCTACGAGCAGTACTTC.

The chain couples TRBV19 to TRBJ2-1; the D gene could be TRBD1 or TRBD2 (5 bases each). The CDR3 consists of 16 residues. Germline assignment: CDR1 LNHDA and CDR2 SQIVND (reference sequence). The V end lost 5 bases, the J end lost 0 bases, and 14 bases lay between the germline ends. CDR3 in DNA: TGTGCCAGTAGTCGTAGCGCAGGGATCTCCTACAATGAGCAGTTCTTC. Translation: CASSRSAGISYNEQFF.

This chain uses TRBV16 with TRBJ1-2, with 7 bases lining up with TRBD1. Germline V gives CDR1 KGHSY, CDR2 FQNENV. This CDR3 is 12 amino acids long. J lost 4 bases, V lost 8 bases, and 4 bases had no gene match. CDR3 DNA sequence: TGTGCCAGCGGAGGGGGCGTCTATGGCTACACCTTC. Translating it yields CASGGGVYGYTF.

This chain uses TRBV6-5 with TRBJ1-2; 7 nucleotides line up with TRBD1. The CDR3 loop spans 15 amino acids. V shed 6 bases, J shed 4 bases, and the junction held 11 bases outside the gene matches. Germline V CDR1 and CDR2: MNHEY, SVGAGI. The CDR3 DNA is TGTGCCAGCAGAGTCGTGGGACAGCGGCTCTATGGCTACACCTTC. It is translated as CASRVVGQRLYGYTF.

There are a few counts of this clone. The V call is TRBV5-1, the J call TRBJ1-1; D may be TRBD1 (5 bases). V lost 4 bases and J 1 base, leaving 11 bases between the germline ends. Per the germline V gene, CDR1 is SGHRS and CDR2 is YFSETQ. The CDR3 consists of 14 residues. DNA for the CDR3: TGCGCCAGCAGCACACAGGTGAGGAACACTGAAGCTTTCTTT. This gives the protein CASSTQVRNTEAFF.

The chain has TRBV5-1 and TRBJ2-6; D uncertain. CDR3 length equals 13 residues. V was shortened by 4 bases and J by 1 base, with 3 bases between the two germline ends. The germline V gene encodes CDR1 SGHRS and CDR2 YFSETQ. The CDR3 loop reads CASSTSGANVLTF. As DNA, the CDR3 is TGCGCCAGCAGCACGTCTGGGGCCAACGTCCTGACTTTC.

This clone was counted a few times. The chain has TRBV7-3 and TRBJ2-1, with D tentatively TRBD1 (6 bases). Trimming shortened V by 5 bases and J by 3 bases, and 17 bases separated the two germline ends. Germline V lookup: CDR1 SGHTA, CDR2 FQGTGA. The CDR3 consists of 16 residues. The CDR3 DNA reads as TGTGCCAGCAGCCCCCGAGGACAGACGGGCTACAATGAGCAGTTCTTC. Its translation: CASSPRGQTGYNEQFF.

J is TRBJ1-2 and V is TRBV27, with TRBD1 matching 7 bases. From germline, CDR1 is MNHEY and CDR2 SMNVEV (reference sequence). There are 15 residues in the CDR3. The trim removed 3 bases at V and 3 bases at J, leaving 7 bases unmatched. CDR3 region: CASSFHRQGYYGYTF. The CDR3 bases are TGTGCCAGCAGTTTCCACCGACAGGGCTACTATGGCTACACCTTC.

V gene TRBV19 combines with J gene TRBJ2-5; D possibly corresponds to TRBD2 (6 bases). CDR3 length equals 13 residues. Germline V lookup: CDR1 LNHDA, CDR2 SQIVND (reference sequence). V was shortened by 10 bases and J by 4 bases, with 16 bases between the two germline ends. The CDR3 sequence is CAIGTGDGETQYF. The DNA for the CDR3 is TGTGCCATAGGTACGGGGGACGGAGAGACCCAGTACTTC.

The V call is TRBV6-7, the J call TRBJ2-1, with 15 bases identical to TRBD2. TRBV6-7 is placed among ORFs of uncertain function. The CDR3 is 19 amino acids. V gave up 11 bases and J gave up 5 bases; unmatched junction bases: 19. The CDR3 DNA sequence: TGTGCCTTCATATCTTCCGGGACTAGCGGGGGGACTTCGAACAATGAGCAGTTCTTC. Translated, it gives CAFISSGTSGGTSNNEQFF.

This chain uses TRBV4-3 with TRBJ2-3; either TRBD1 or TRBD2 may supply D (6 bases each). Trimming removed 3 bases at V and 5 bases at J, with 12 bases between. The germline gives CDR1 LGHNA, CDR2 YSLEER. This CDR3 is built from 14 residues. CDR3 sequence: CASSQRGAEDTQYF. The CDR3 DNA sequence: TGCGCCAGCAGCCAGAGGGGGGCCGAAGATACGCAGTATTTT.

In DNA form, the CDR3 reads TGTGCCAGCAGCCCTCGGCGGGGCAGGAAAATGTACGAGCAGTACTTC. Amino acids: CASSPRRGRKMYEQYF. This chain joins TRBV11-1 and TRBJ2-7; weak D call: TRBD2 (6 bases). The germline V and J ends were trimmed by 5 bases and 4 bases, with 21 bases remaining between them. CDR1 SGHAT and CDR2 FQDESV come from the germline V gene (reference sequence). This CDR3 has 16 amino acids.

This clone has only a few counts. This chain links TRBV27 with TRBJ2-7; D gene uncertain. Germline V gene data show CDR1 as MNHEY and CDR2 as SMNVEV (reference sequence). This CDR3 has 13 residues. Trimming took off 5 bases at V and 3 bases at J, with 11 bases between the two ends. The CDR3 reads CASSRTDGYEQYF. The CDR3 DNA follows: TGTGCCAGCAGTCGCACAGATGGCTACGAGCAGTACTTC.

The chain's CDR3 is CASSRTSGRLYEQYF. DNA of the CDR3: TGTGCCAGCAGTCGGACTAGCGGGCGGCTCTACGAGCAGTACTTC. The rearrangement joins TRBV2 to TRBJ2-7; 11 bases align to TRBD2. This CDR3 is built from 15 residues. Germline loops: CDR1 SNHLY, CDR2 FYNNEI. The V and J ends lost 5 bases and 3 bases, in that order; junction bases with no gene match: 6.

J is TRBJ1-2 and V is TRBV3-1 (or the pseudogene TRBV3-2); D call uncertain. The CDR3 spans 15 residues. The V end lost 1 base, the J end lost 2 bases, and 11 bases lay between the germline ends. The V gene's germline CDR1 is LGHDT and CDR2 YNNKEL (reference sequence). DNA of the CDR3: TGTGCCAGCAGCCAAGCCCCCGTGGGGAACTATGGCTACACCTTC. Translation gives CASSQAPVGNYGYTF.

This clone was detected only once. The V and J genes are TRBV5-1 and TRBJ2-7; either TRBD1 or TRBD2 may supply D (5 bases each). The germline V gene encodes CDR1 SGHRS and CDR2 YFSETQ. This CDR3 is built from 16 residues. V lost 3 bases and J lost 3, with 19 bases in between. CDR3 residues: CASSSSGARGRYEQYF. CDR3 nucleotides: TGCGCCAGCAGCTCGTCCGGGGCCCGAGGGCGCTACGAGCAGTACTTC.

The chain combines TRBV7-9 with TRBJ2-1; 13 bases match TRBD2. The CDR3 totals 14 residues. Trimming removed 7 bases from V and 6 bases from J; junction bases left unmatched: 3. CDR1 and CDR2 from the germline V gene are SEHNR and FQNEAQ (reference sequence). Written as DNA, the CDR3 is TGTGCCAGCACCCGACTAGCGGGAGGCAATGAGCAGTTCTTC. It translates to CASTRLAGGNEQFF.

The V call is TRBV28, the J call TRBJ1-1; no clear D. The CDR3 is made up of 12 amino acids. The germline CDR1 and CDR2 sequences are MDHEN and SYDVKM. Trimming took off 5 bases at V and 3 bases at J, with 7 bases between the two ends. The CDR3 here is CASSRSDTEAFF. The CDR3 DNA sequence: TGTGCCAGCAGTCGGTCGGACACTGAAGCTTTCTTT.

This clone was seen a single time. The chain uses TRBV28 and TRBJ2-2; 9 positions agree with TRBD1. CDR1 is MDHEN and CDR2 is SYDVKM in the germline V gene. The trim removed 5 bases at V and 5 bases at J, leaving 6 bases unmatched. CDR3 size: 15 residues. CDR3 nucleotide sequence: TGTGCCAGCAGTACCCGGGACAGGGAGACCGGGGAGCTGTTTTTT. This sequence encodes CASSTRDRETGELFF.

In its sample, this clone was seen once. The rearrangement joins TRBV3-1 (or the pseudogene TRBV3-2) to TRBJ2-5, with D perhaps being TRBD1 or TRBD2 (5 bases each). Trimming stripped 6 bases from V and 5 bases from J, with 25 bases between. The CDR3 consists of 17 residues. The germline gives CDR1 LGHDT, CDR2 YNNKEL (reference sequence). The CDR3 here is CASSPPPRAGTGETQYF. DNA of the CDR3: TGTGCCAGCAGTCCCCCACCCAGGGCAGGGACGGGCGAGACCCAGTACTTC.

This clone appeared a few times. As DNA, the CDR3 is TGCAGCGTTGATCAGGGGATGAACACTGAAGCTTTCTTT. Translating it yields CSVDQGMNTEAFF. The chain combines TRBV29-1 with TRBJ1-1; D is possibly TRBD1 (6 bases). CDR1 is SQVTM, CDR2 ANQGSEA, per germline. V lost 3 bases and J 0 bases, leaving 8 bases between the germline ends. The CDR3 totals 13 residues.

V usage is TRBV10-3 and J usage is TRBJ1-2; D is ambiguous. V dropped 3 bases and J dropped 8 bases, with 7 bases sitting between them. Germline V lookup: CDR1 ENHRY, CDR2 SYGVKD. The CDR3 is made up of 11 amino acids. Here the CDR3 DNA reads TGTGCCATCAGTGAAGGAGGGGGCTACACCTTC. It specifies CAISEGGGYTF.

This sequence joins TRBV5-6 and TRBJ2-3; D assignment may be TRBD1 or TRBD2 (5 bases each). CDR3 length: 16 amino acids. Germline CDR1 SGHDT, CDR2 YYEEEE. V was shortened by 3 bases and J by 1 base, with 15 bases between the two germline ends. CDR3 coding DNA: TGTGCCAGCAGCTCGACCGGGACGTCACGCACAGATACGCAGTATTTT. Translated: CASSSTGTSRTDTQYF.

The CDR3 DNA reads TGTGCCAGCTCACCATCCCCCCTGTACTACTCTGGAAACACCATATATTTT. Its protein is CASSPSPLYYSGNTIYF. This chain links TRBV18 with TRBJ1-3; D is ambiguous. The V end lost 2 bases, the J end lost 0 bases, and 14 bases lay between the germline ends. The CDR3 contains 17 residues. In germline, CDR1 is KGHSH, CDR2 LQKENI.

The rearrangement uses TRBV6-1 and TRBJ1-5, with D uncertain. The germline gives CDR1 MNHNS, CDR2 SASEGT. V was trimmed by 1 base and J by 3 bases, leaving 10 bases between them. The CDR3 loop spans 15 amino acids. The DNA of the CDR3 is TGTGCCAGCAGTGAAGTGCAGGACCCCAATCAGCCCCAGCATTTT. Its protein is CASSEVQDPNQPQHF.

The chain has TRBV7-3 and TRBJ2-1, with 7 bases that match TRBD1. This CDR3 is 14 amino acids long. The germline CDR1 and CDR2 sequences are SGHTA and FQGTGA. V shed 5 bases and J 5 bases; nucleotides not matched to a gene: 6. Written as DNA, the CDR3 is TGTGCCAGCAGCCCATTCGGACAGGACAATGAGCAGTTCTTC. The encoded protein is CASSPFGQDNEQFF.

The chain links TRBV3-1 (or the pseudogene TRBV3-2) to TRBJ2-2, with 11 bases that match TRBD2. The length of the CDR3 is 18 residues. The germline CDR1 and CDR2 sequences are LGHDT and YNNKEL (reference sequence). Trimming took 4 bases from V and 6 from J; bases not matched to a gene: 13. CDR3 nucleotides: TGTGCCAGCAGCCCGAGGCCTCGACTAGCGGGAATACCCGGGGAGCTGTTTTTT. It yields the protein CASSPRPRLAGIPGELFF.

The rearrangement links TRBV19 to TRBJ2-4; TRBD2 matches at 7 bases. Per germline, CDR1 LNHDA and CDR2 SQIVND (reference sequence). V was pared by 6 bases and J by 5 bases, with 13 bases of the junction left unmatched. This CDR3 contains 16 residues. The CDR3 region has the DNA TGTGCCAGTAGGTGGTTAGGAAGAGGGAGGGAAAACATTCAGTACTTC. It specifies CASRWLGRGRENIQYF. Variable domain in full (rest from reference TRBV19 and TRBJ2-4): DGGITQSPKYLFRKEGQNVTLSCEQNLNHDAMYWYRQDPGQGLRLIYYSQIVNDFQKGDIAEGYSVSREKKESFPLTVTSAQKNPTAFYLCASRWLGRGRENIQYFGAGTRLSVL.

V and J are TRBV5-4 and TRBJ2-2; no clear D. The germline V gene has CDR1 SGHNT and CDR2 YYREEE (reference sequence). Trimming removed 4 bases from V and 4 bases from J, with 11 bases in between. The CDR3 length is 14 residues. CDR3 nucleotides: TGTGCCAGCAGCGCCGGGCTACTCACCGGGGAGCTGTTTTTT. Translating it yields CASSAGLLTGELFF.

This rearrangement joins TRBV5-6 to TRBJ1-2; D call uncertain. Trimming took off 0 bases at V and 5 bases at J, with 14 bases between the two ends. The germline V gene encodes CDR1 SGHDT and CDR2 YYEEEE. The CDR3 runs 15 residues. CDR3 in amino acids: CASSLVGRIDYGYTF. The CDR3 DNA reads as TGTGCCAGCAGCTTGGTGGGGAGGATTGATTATGGCTACACCTTC.